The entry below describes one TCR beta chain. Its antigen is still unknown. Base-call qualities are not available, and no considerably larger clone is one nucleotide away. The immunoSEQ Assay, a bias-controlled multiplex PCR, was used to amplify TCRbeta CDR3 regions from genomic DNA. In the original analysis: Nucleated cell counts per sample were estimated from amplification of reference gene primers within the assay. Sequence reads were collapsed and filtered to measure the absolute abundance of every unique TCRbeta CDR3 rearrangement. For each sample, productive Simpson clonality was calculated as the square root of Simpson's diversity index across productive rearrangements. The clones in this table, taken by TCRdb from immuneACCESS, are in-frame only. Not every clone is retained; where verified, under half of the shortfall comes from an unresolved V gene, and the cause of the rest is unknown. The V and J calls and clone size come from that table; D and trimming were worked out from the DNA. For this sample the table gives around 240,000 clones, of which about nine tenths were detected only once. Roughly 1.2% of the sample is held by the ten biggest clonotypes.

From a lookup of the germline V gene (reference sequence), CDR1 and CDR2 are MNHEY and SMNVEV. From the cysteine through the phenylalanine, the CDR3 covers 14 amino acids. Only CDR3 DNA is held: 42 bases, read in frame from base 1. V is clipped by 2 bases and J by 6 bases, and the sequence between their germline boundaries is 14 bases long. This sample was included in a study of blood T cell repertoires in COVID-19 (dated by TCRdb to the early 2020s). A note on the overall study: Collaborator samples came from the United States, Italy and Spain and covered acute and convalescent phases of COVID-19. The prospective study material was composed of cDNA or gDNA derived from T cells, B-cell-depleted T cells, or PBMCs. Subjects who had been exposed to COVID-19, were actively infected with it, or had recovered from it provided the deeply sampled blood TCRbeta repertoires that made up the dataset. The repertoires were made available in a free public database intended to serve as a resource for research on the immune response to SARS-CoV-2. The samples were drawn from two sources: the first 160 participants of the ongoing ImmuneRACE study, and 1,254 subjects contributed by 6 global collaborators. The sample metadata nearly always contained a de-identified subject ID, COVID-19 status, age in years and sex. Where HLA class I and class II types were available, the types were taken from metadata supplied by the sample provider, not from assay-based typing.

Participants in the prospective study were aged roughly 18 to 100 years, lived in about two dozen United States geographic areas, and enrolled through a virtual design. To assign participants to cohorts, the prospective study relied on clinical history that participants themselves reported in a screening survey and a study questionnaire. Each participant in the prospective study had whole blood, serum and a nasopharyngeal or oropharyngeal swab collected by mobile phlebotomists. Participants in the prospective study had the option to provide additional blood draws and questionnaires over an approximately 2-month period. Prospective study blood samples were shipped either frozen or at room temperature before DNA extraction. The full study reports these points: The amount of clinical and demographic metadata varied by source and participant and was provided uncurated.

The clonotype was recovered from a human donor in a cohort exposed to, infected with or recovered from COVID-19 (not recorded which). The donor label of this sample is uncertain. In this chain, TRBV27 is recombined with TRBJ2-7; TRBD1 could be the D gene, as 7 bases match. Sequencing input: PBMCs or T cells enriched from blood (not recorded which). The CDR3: CASSLGGGKGEQYF. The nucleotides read TGTGCCAGCAGTTTAGGAGGGGGCAAAGGCGAGCAGTACTTC.